The entry below gives a single TCR beta chain sequence along with its context. Its antigen is currently not known. No much larger clone is present one base from it, and per-base qualities are unavailable. Looking up the germline V gene yields CDR1 KGHSH and CDR2 LQKENI. The trim is 3 bases for V and 6 bases for J, with a gap of 18 bases between the germline ends. The CDR3 numbers 15 residues from cysteine through phenylalanine. Only CDR3 DNA is held: 45 bases, read in frame from base 1. This sample stems from a study of blood T cells in healthy people across ages (dated by TCRdb to between 2014 and 2017). General notes on the study: In model experiments, template switching captured roughly one uniquely barcoded TCR beta cDNA molecule for every two T cells. To avoid experimental bias, donors of different ages were distributed randomly across sequencing lanes. The study analyzed two additional independent replicas of 1 million unique cDNA reads from the same blood draw for two donors, one aged 18 to 29 and one aged 80 or older. Four age groups were formed from the donors: young (average 16 years), middle-aged (just under 40), aged (roughly 59) and long-lived (approximately 78). Using deep sequencing normalized with unique cDNA molecular identifiers, the study measured how TCR beta repertoire diversity changes with age. Broader findings and caveats from the paper: As age increased, observed TCR beta diversity per million T cells dropped in a roughly linear way, and a significant reduction was already evident by age about 40. Since profiling was done on bulk unsorted PBMCs, naive and antigen-experienced compartments could not be conclusively compared. Total diversity estimates from one million sequenced T cells were considered lower bounds and underestimates. The percentage of naive T cells measured by flow cytometry correlated strongly with observed TCR beta diversity. Compared with the aged group, the long-lived group had more naive CD4+ T cells, fewer expanded clones and increased TCR diversity, a pattern suggesting age selection. The CMV infection status of donors was not known, potentially confounding age-related changes in expanded clonotypes.

Donors were around 37 systemically healthy Caucasian individuals from Russia aged 6 to 90 years. Ten milliliters of peripheral blood were collected from each donor into EDTA-treated Vacutainer tubes. Ficoll-Paque density-gradient centrifugation was used to isolate PBMCs, with at least 6.5 million obtained per sample. Trizol reagent was used to extract total RNA from PBMCs, with at least 5.5 micrograms per sample. Naive CD45RAhigh/CD27high T cell percentages were measured by flow cytometry on a PBMC aliquot from every donor. To prepare the library, 5' RACE was applied. TCRdb lists the instrument as Illumina HiSeq 2500. A second about 6 to 11 cycle PCR used a sample-barcoded 5' primer and a J-beta primer mix. A unique molecular identifier was introduced onto each TCR beta cDNA molecule by a template-switch 5' adaptor carrying 12 random nucleotides. Each sample yielded at least 3 million CDR3-containing paired-end reads. The Mint cDNA synthesis kit, primed by a TRBC-specific oligonucleotide, was used to synthesize first-strand cDNA from all RNA. After uracil-DNA glycosylase treatment, a first 18-cycle PCR used universal primers M1SS and BC2_uni_R on all cDNA. The original methods were these. For normalization, 1 million high-quality reads, each with a distinct molecular identifier, were randomly selected from each sample. Instead of being binned into consensus sequences, reads with shared molecular identifiers were discarded. MiTCR, with a Q25 quality threshold and the strictest error-elimination algorithm, was used for CDR3 identification, clonotype clustering and error correction. A nonparametric unseen species model with Euler transformation was used to estimate lower-bound total TCR beta diversity. TCRdb applied fastp at Q25 and MiXCR to the public reads, then kept only in-frame beta chains. Every distinct CDR3 protein forms one entry, paired with its most common genes and DNA. These V and J calls are TCRdb output, not the study's own analysis. The table for this sample lists some 900,000 distinct CDR3 sequences; approximately 49% of them were counted only once. Roughly 12% of the sample belongs to the ten largest clones.

The chain links TRBV18 with TRBJ2-7; TRBD1 is possibly the D segment (6 matching bases). The sequencing sample was made of blood. The TCR sequence derives from a man under 40 in good health. The nucleotide sequence is given as TGTGCCAGCTCACCGGCCGAGGGGGTGCTCTCCGAGCAGTACTTC. It translates to CASSPAEGVLSEQYF.